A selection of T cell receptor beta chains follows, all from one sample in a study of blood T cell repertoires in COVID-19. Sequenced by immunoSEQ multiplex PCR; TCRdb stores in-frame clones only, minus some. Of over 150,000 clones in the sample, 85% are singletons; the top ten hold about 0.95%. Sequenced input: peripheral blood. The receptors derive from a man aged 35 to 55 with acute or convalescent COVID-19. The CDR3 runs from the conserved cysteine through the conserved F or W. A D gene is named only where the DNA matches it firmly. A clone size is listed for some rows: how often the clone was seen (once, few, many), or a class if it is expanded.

TGTGCCAGCAGTTACGGTCCCTTGACAACTGAAGCTTTCTTT,CASSYGPLTTEAFF,-,few,TRBJ1-1,TRBV6-5
TGTGCCAGTAGTATACTGTACAGAAATGAAAAACTGTTTTTT,CASSILYRNEKLFF,-,-,TRBJ1-4,TRBV19
TGTGCCAGCAGCCGACCAACCGGGAGTACTAACTATGGCTACACCTTC,CASSRPTGSTNYGYTF,-,-,TRBJ1-2,TRBV4-2
TGTGCCAGCAGTGGACAGGACAATCAGCCCCAGCATTTT,CASSGQDNQPQHF,-,-,TRBJ1-5,TRBV2
TGTGCCAGCAGCCGACAAGGGGGACTAGCGGGTTACGATGAGCAGTTCTTC,CASSRQGGLAGYDEQFF,TRBD2,-,TRBJ2-1,TRBV4-2
TGTGCCAGCAGCCGAGGACACCTGGGAAACTATGGCTACACCTTC,CASSRGHLGNYGYTF,-,few,TRBJ1-2,TRBV5-6
TGTGCCAGCAGCTTAGGCAGGGGTGGAAACACCATATATTTT,CASSLGRGGNTIYF,-,-,TRBJ1-3,TRBV7-9
TGTGCCAGCAGCTTAGGGACAGGGCGAAATCAGCCCCAGCATTTT,CASSLGTGRNQPQHF,TRBD1,-,TRBJ1-5,TRBV11-2
TGTGCCACCAGTGATGGCGACATCTATGGCTACACCTTC,CATSDGDIYGYTF,-,-,TRBJ1-2,TRBV24-1
TGCAGCGTGACCTCTGGAGAGGAGCAGTTCTTC,CSVTSGEEQFF,-,-,TRBJ2-1,TRBV29-1
TGTGCCAGTCGCCCGGCGGGGTCAACTAATGAAAAACTGTTTTTT,CASRPAGSTNEKLFF,-,-,TRBJ1-4,TRBV2
TGTGCCAGCAGCAAAGCGGGACAGGGGGGACATAATGAAAAACTGTTTTTT,CASSKAGQGGHNEKLFF,-,-,TRBJ1-4,TRBV21-1
TGTGCCAGTAGTATGTCGGACAGGGGAGGCACTAATGAAAAACTGTTTTTT,CASSMSDRGGTNEKLFF,TRBD1,-,TRBJ1-4,TRBV19
TGCGCCAGCAGCCGAAGTACCCGGGGAGGGTGGACAGATACGCAGTATTTT,CASSRSTRGGWTDTQYF,TRBD2,-,TRBJ2-3,TRBV4-1
TGTGCCAGCAGCCCCCAGGGTGGTGCTAACTATGGCTACACCTTC,CASSPQGGANYGYTF,-,-,TRBJ1-2,TRBV7-3
TGTGCCAGCAGTTACTCCAGGACAGGGGGTCGAAATGAGCAGTTCTTC,CASSYSRTGGRNEQFF,TRBD1,-,TRBJ2-1,TRBV6-6
TGTGCCAGCAGCCTGGGACAGGGGCCCTACGAGCAGTACTTC,CASSLGQGPYEQYF,TRBD1,-,TRBJ2-7,TRBV4-2
TGTGCCAGCAGCCTAGCGGAGAACACAGATACGCAGTATTTT,CASSLAENTDTQYF,TRBD2,-,TRBJ2-3,TRBV5-4
TGTGCCAGCAGCTTAAAAGCGGGTTCCTACGAGCAGTACTTC,CASSLKAGSYEQYF,-,-,TRBJ2-7,TRBV7-2
TGTGCCAGCAGCACCCCCTCCGCGGGGGCAGGGGGCTACACCTTC,CASSTPSAGAGGYTF,-,-,TRBJ1-2,TRBV9
TGTGCCAGCAGCCAAGGAGAGGGTGACTGGGGGGGCACAGATACGCAGTATTTT,CASSQGEGDWGGTDTQYF,-,-,TRBJ2-3,TRBV4-2
TGTGCCAGCAGCTTAAATGGACTAGCCGGGGAGCTGTTTTTT,CASSLNGLAGELFF,TRBD2,-,TRBJ2-2,TRBV7-3
TGCGCCACGAGCGACCAGGGGCCGGATAATTCACCCCTCCACTTT,CATSDQGPDNSPLHF,-,-,TRBJ1-6,TRBV5-1
TGCAGCGTACGGGAGTTAATGAACACTGAAGCTTTCTTT,CSVRELMNTEAFF,-,-,TRBJ1-1,TRBV29-1
TGTGCCAGCAGCCTAACGGACAGTATTGATGGCTACACCTTC,CASSLTDSIDGYTF,-,-,TRBJ1-2,TRBV4-2
TGCGCCAGCAGCCCGGGACAGGGGAATGAAAAACTGTTTTTT,CASSPGQGNEKLFF,TRBD1,-,TRBJ1-4,TRBV4-1
TGTGCCAGCTGGGCCAGGGGCTACTACGAGCAGTACTTC,CASWARGYYEQYF,-,-,TRBJ2-7,TRBV28
TGCGCCAGCAGCTCTAGGGGGAACTACAATGAGCAGTTCTTC,CASSSRGNYNEQFF,-,-,TRBJ2-1,TRBV5-1
TGTGCCAGCAGACAGACAGGGCTGGGCTACACCTTC,CASRQTGLGYTF,TRBD1,-,TRBJ1-2,TRBV6-5
TGCGCCAGCAGCAGAGGCGGGGGGAACACCGGGGAGCTGTTTTTT,CASSRGGGNTGELFF,TRBD2,-,TRBJ2-2,TRBV5-1
TGTGCCAGCAGCCAAGAATCAGGGTACCCCACTGAAGCTTTCTTT,CASSQESGYPTEAFF,-,-,TRBJ1-1,TRBV3-1/TRBV3-2
TGTGCCAGTAGTATTTCAGGCTTAAGGGAGCAGTACTTC,CASSISGLREQYF,-,once,TRBJ2-7,TRBV19
TGTGCCAGCCGAGGGGACAGGGGGCTGACTGAAGCTTTCTTT,CASRGDRGLTEAFF,TRBD1,-,TRBJ1-1,TRBV2
TGTGCCTGGAGTTCTGGGGCCCCAAGTTCACCCCTCCACTTT,CAWSSGAPSSPLHF,-,-,TRBJ1-6,TRBV30
TGTGCCAGCAGGTACACCTCGGGACAGACCTATGGCTACACCTTC,CASRYTSGQTYGYTF,TRBD1,-,TRBJ1-2,TRBV28
TGTGCCAGCATCCCTCCCCAGGTCCCCTACGAGCAGTACTTC,CASIPPQVPYEQYF,-,-,TRBJ2-7,TRBV11-1
TGTGCCAGCAGCCAAGTAAGGGGTATGGGTGAAAAACTGTTTTTT,CASSQVRGMGEKLFF,-,-,TRBJ1-4,TRBV3-1/TRBV3-2
TGTGCCAGCAGCTTGGGCACCGGGACAGCTAACTATGGCTACACCTTC,CASSLGTGTANYGYTF,TRBD1,-,TRBJ1-2,TRBV5-4
TGTGCCAGCAGCTTAGACGGGGGGCAGGGGACAGATACGCAGTATTTT,CASSLDGGQGTDTQYF,-,once,TRBJ2-3,TRBV7-2
TGTGCCAGCAGCTTAGCGGGGGGCTATGGCTACACCTTC,CASSLAGGYGYTF,-,-,TRBJ1-2,TRBV7-2
TGTGCCAGCACCCAACCCACGAGGACCGGGGAGCTGTTTTTT,CASTQPTRTGELFF,-,-,TRBJ2-2,TRBV18
TGTGCCAGCTTATCTGAGGGGACAGCCGGAAACACCATATATTTT,CASLSEGTAGNTIYF,TRBD1,-,TRBJ1-3,TRBV3-1/TRBV3-2
TGTGCCTGCGGGGGGGTCTACAATGAGCAGTTCTTC,CACGGVYNEQFF,TRBD2,-,TRBJ2-1,TRBV30
TGTGCCAGCAGCTTCGGAAGGGGAACCATGAACACTGAAGCTTTCTTT,CASSFGRGTMNTEAFF,-,-,TRBJ1-1,TRBV5-6
TGCGCCAGCAGCTTTTCCGGGACAGTCGGTTCGAGCTCCTACGAGCAGTACTTC,CASSFSGTVGSSSYEQYF,TRBD1,-,TRBJ2-7,TRBV5-1